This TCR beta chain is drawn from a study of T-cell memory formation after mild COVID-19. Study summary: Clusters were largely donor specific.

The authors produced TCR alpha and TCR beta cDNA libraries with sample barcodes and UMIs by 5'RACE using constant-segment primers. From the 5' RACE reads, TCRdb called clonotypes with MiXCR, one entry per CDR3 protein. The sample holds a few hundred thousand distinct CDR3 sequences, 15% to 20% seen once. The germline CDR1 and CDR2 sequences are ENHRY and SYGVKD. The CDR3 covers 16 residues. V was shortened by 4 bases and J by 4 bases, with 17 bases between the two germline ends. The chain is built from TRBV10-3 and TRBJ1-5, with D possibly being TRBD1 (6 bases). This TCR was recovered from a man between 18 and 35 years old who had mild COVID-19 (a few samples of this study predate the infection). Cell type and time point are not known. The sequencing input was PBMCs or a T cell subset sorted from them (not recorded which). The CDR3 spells CAISATDGQGNQPQHF. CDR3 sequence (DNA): TGTGCCATCAGTGCCACCGATGGGCAGGGGAATCAGCCCCAGCATTTT.